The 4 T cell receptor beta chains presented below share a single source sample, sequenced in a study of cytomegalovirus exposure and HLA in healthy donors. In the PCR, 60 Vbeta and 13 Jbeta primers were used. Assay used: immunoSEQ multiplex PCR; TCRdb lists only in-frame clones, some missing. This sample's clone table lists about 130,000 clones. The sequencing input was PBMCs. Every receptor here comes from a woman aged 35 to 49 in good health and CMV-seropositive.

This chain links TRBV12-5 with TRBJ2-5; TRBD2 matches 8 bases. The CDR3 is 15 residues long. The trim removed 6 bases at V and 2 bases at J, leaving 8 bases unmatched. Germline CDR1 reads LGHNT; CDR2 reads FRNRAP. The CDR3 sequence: CASGGQRERQETQYF. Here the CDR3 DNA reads TGTGCTAGTGGCGGACAGCGGGAGCGGCAAGAGACCCAGTACTTC. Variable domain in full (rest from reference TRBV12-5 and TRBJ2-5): DARVTQTPRHKVTEMGQEVTMRCQPILGHNTVFWYRQTMMQGLELLAYFRNRAPLDDSGMPKDRFSAEMPDATLATLKIQPSEPRDSAVYFCASGGQRERQETQYFGPGTRLLVL.

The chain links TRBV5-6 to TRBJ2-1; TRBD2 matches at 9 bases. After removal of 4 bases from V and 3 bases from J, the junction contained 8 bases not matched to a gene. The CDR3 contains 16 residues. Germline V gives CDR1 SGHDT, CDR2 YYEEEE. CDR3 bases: TGTGCCAGCAGCAACCCCAGCGGGAGGCTCTACAATGAGCAGTTCTTC. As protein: CASSNPSGRLYNEQFF.

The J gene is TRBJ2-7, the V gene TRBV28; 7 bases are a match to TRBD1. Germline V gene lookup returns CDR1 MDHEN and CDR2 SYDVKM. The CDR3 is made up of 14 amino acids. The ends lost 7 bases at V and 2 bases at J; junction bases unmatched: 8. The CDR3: CASNLQGSPYEQYF. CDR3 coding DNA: TGTGCCAGCAACCTACAGGGGTCCCCCTACGAGCAGTACTTC.

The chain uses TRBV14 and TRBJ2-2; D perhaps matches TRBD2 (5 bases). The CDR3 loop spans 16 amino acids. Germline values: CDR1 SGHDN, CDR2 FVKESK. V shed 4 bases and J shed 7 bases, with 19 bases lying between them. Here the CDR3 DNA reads TGTGCCAGCAGCCCGGCGCTGTCCGCCGGGATCGGGGAGCTGTTTTTT. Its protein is CASSPALSAGIGELFF.